Listed below are T cell receptor beta chains from one sample, sequenced in a study of blood T cell repertoires in COVID-19. Data came from immunoSEQ multiplex PCR; TCRdb stores just in-frame clones and leaves some out. The sample records over 300,000 clones, around 85% being singletons. The sample was PBMCs or T cells enriched from blood (not recorded which). These receptor sequences come from a man between 25 and 39 years old who had recovered from COVID-19. CDR3s include the opening cysteine and the closing phenylalanine or tryptophan. Each record gives: CDR3 DNA, CDR3 protein, clone size, V gene, D gene, J gene. D genes are given only for firm matches. Only some rows state a clone size, as once, few, many or a class for expanded clones.

CDR3nt: TGTGCCAGCAGCTCGGGAACGGGACAGAGAAACACCATATATTTT
CDR3aa: CASSSGTGQRNTIYF
abundance: once
v_gene: TRBV5-4
d_gene: TRBD1
j_gene: TRBJ1-3

CDR3nt: TGTGCCATCAGGATAAACAGGGGGAACACTGAAGCTTTCTTT
CDR3aa: CAIRINRGNTEAFF
abundance: -
v_gene: TRBV10-3
d_gene: TRBD1
j_gene: TRBJ1-1

CDR3nt: TGTGCCAGCAGTCCACAGGGCAATGGCTACACCTTC
CDR3aa: CASSPQGNGYTF
abundance: -
v_gene: TRBV11-2
d_gene: -
j_gene: TRBJ1-2

CDR3nt: TGCGCCAGCAGTGAGCAACTATTTGGCCTCCATGAGCAGTTCTTC
CDR3aa: CASSEQLFGLHEQFF
abundance: -
v_gene: TRBV10-1
d_gene: -
j_gene: TRBJ2-1

CDR3nt: TGCAGCGTTGAAGAAAGTACCGGGGGTAGAGAGACCCAGTACTTC
CDR3aa: CSVEESTGGRETQYF
abundance: -
v_gene: TRBV29-1
d_gene: -
j_gene: TRBJ2-5

CDR3nt: TGTGCCAGCAGTCAGGACAGAAATAGCAATCAGCCCCAGCATTTT
CDR3aa: CASSQDRNSNQPQHF
abundance: -
v_gene: TRBV2
d_gene: -
j_gene: TRBJ1-5

CDR3nt: TGCAGTGCTAGTGGGACAGGGGTCTATGGCTACACCTTC
CDR3aa: CSASGTGVYGYTF
abundance: -
v_gene: TRBV20-1
d_gene: TRBD1
j_gene: TRBJ1-2

CDR3nt: TGTGCCAGCAGCTTAGTAGGGACGGGGGACCAGCCCCAGCATTTT
CDR3aa: CASSLVGTGDQPQHF
abundance: once
v_gene: TRBV7-3
d_gene: -
j_gene: TRBJ1-5

CDR3nt: TGTGCCAGCAGCTTATCAGGGGCGTACACTGAAGCTTTCTTT
CDR3aa: CASSLSGAYTEAFF
abundance: few
v_gene: TRBV7-3
d_gene: -
j_gene: TRBJ1-1

CDR3nt: TGTGCTAGCAGCTTAGGAGGACTAGCGGGGGGGGAGCAGTTCTTC
CDR3aa: CASSLGGLAGGEQFF
abundance: -
v_gene: TRBV7-7
d_gene: TRBD2
j_gene: TRBJ2-1

CDR3nt: TGTGCCAGCTCACCTGGACTGTCCTCAGACGAGCAGTACTTC
CDR3aa: CASSPGLSSDEQYF
abundance: -
v_gene: TRBV18
d_gene: -
j_gene: TRBJ2-7

CDR3nt: TGTGCCAGCAGCCGAGGCGGGGTGGAGACCCAGTACTTC
CDR3aa: CASSRGGVETQYF
abundance: -
v_gene: TRBV3-1/TRBV3-2
d_gene: -
j_gene: TRBJ2-5

CDR3nt: TGTGCCAGCAGACCCATAACAGGGGGACATGGCTACACCTTC
CDR3aa: CASRPITGGHGYTF
abundance: -
v_gene: TRBV7-9
d_gene: TRBD1
j_gene: TRBJ1-2

CDR3nt: TGTGCCAGCAGCTTCGGACAGGCCCTCACGATGTTCTATGGCTACACCTTC
CDR3aa: CASSFGQALTMFYGYTF
abundance: -
v_gene: TRBV5-4
d_gene: TRBD1
j_gene: TRBJ1-2

CDR3nt: TGTGCCAGCAGTTCTAGGCGGAGGGTCTCCAACTATGGCTACACCTTC
CDR3aa: CASSSRRRVSNYGYTF
abundance: -
v_gene: TRBV28
d_gene: -
j_gene: TRBJ1-2

CDR3nt: TGTGCCAGCAGCGTAGCTCCAGAGAACACTGAAGCTTTCTTT
CDR3aa: CASSVAPENTEAFF
abundance: -
v_gene: TRBV9
d_gene: -
j_gene: TRBJ1-1

CDR3nt: TGTGCCAGCAGCTTAGACAGGGCCCCTGGCTACACCTTC
CDR3aa: CASSLDRAPGYTF
abundance: -
v_gene: TRBV7-2
d_gene: -
j_gene: TRBJ1-2

CDR3nt: TGCGCCAGCAGCCTGAACAGTCTGAGTGAAAAACTGTTTTTT
CDR3aa: CASSLNSLSEKLFF
abundance: -
v_gene: TRBV5-1
d_gene: -
j_gene: TRBJ1-4